One and the same sample provided the 16 T cell receptor beta chains below, sequenced in a study of identical twins. TCRdb redid the calling of the 5' RACE reads with MiXCR, one entry per CDR3 protein. The table has roughly 770,000 distinct CDR3 sequences, about 20% seen once. These same records also appear under a second study, on T cells expressing NK-cell markers.

The sequencing input was PBMCs. These receptors came from a woman between 18 and 29 years old in good health.

This clonotype has more than one count but fewer than ten. The rearrangement links TRBV7-9 to TRBJ2-5; D not resolved. The V gene lost 5 bases and the J gene lost 4 bases, with 8 bases spanning the gap. The CDR3 runs to 12 residues. The germline gives CDR1 SEHNR, CDR2 FQNEAQ (reference sequence). CDR3 amino acids: CASSPHPETQYF. The CDR3 coding sequence is TGTGCCAGCAGCCCCCATCCAGAGACCCAGTACTTC. Supplemented by reference TRBV7-9 and TRBJ2-5, the full variable domain reads DTGVSQNPRHKITKRGQNVTFRCDPISEHNRLYWYRQTLGQGPEFLTYFQNEAQLEKSRLLSDRFSAERPKGSFSTLEIQRTEQGDSAMYLCASSPHPETQYFGPGTRLLVL.

This clonotype was counted only a few times. The V call is TRBV9, the J call TRBJ1-1, with D perhaps TRBD1 (6 bases). The CDR3 consists of 14 residues. Between the trimmed V and J ends, which lost 0 bases and 1 base, there was a span of 7 bases. The germline V gene encodes CDR1 SGDLS and CDR2 YYNGEE. CDR3 sequence: CASSVAGQNTEAFF. DNA of the CDR3: TGTGCCAGCAGCGTAGCGGGACAGAACACTGAAGCTTTCTTT.

The chain employs TRBV7-2 and TRBJ2-3; 8 bases match TRBD2. The CDR3 extends over 17 amino acids. Germline loops: CDR1 SGHTA, CDR2 FQGNSA. J was trimmed by 6 bases and V by 2 bases; bases with no gene match: 13. CDR3 amino acids: CASSLLVGRGLRDTQYF. CDR3 nucleotides: TGTGCCAGCAGCTTATTAGTCGGGAGGGGCCTTCGGGATACGCAGTATTTT.

V usage is TRBV20-1 and J usage is TRBJ2-1; 8 bases match TRBD1. Germline CDR1 is DFQATT and CDR2 is SNEGSKA (reference sequence). V lost 6 bases and J lost 1; bases outside the gene matches: 17. There are 18 residues in the CDR3. CDR3 nucleotide sequence: TGCAGTGCCCCGTCAGACTTAAGGACAGGGAAATCCTACAATGAGCAGTTCTTC. Protein: CSAPSDLRTGKSYNEQFF.

The chain combines TRBV7-2 with TRBJ2-5; 9 bases are a match to TRBD2. The CDR3 is made up of 15 amino acids. CDR1 SGHTA and CDR2 FQGNSA come from the germline V gene. V gave up 4 bases and J gave up 5 bases; unmatched junction bases: 8. As DNA, the CDR3 is TGTGCCAGCAGCTGGATCGCGGGAGGGCGGGAGACCCAGTACTTC. As protein: CASSWIAGGRETQYF.

The gene calls are TRBV20-1 and TRBJ2-5; 7 positions agree with TRBD2. Germline V lookup: CDR1 DFQATT, CDR2 SNEGSKA (reference sequence). The CDR3 has 13 residues. With V trimmed by 0 bases and J by 7 bases, 5 bases remained unmatched. In DNA, the CDR3 is TGCAGTGCTAGAGATCCGGGGGGAGTGACCCAGTACTTC. Translation gives CSARDPGGVTQYF.

This clonotype was observed at least ten times. This chain joins TRBV20-1 and TRBJ2-7, with D unresolved. The germline CDR1 and CDR2 sequences are DFQATT and SNEGSKA (reference sequence). The CDR3 runs 14 residues. With 6 bases removed from V and 0 bases from J, the gap between germline ends came to 15 bases. The CDR3 sequence is CSALLVGISYEQYF. CDR3 DNA sequence: TGCAGTGCGCTGCTTGTGGGAATCTCCTACGAGCAGTACTTC.

The chain combines TRBV5-1 with TRBJ2-3, with TRBD1 identical over 7 bases. The CDR3 has 14 amino acids. The germline CDR1 and CDR2 sequences are SGHRS and YFSETQ. With V trimmed by 3 bases and J by 2 bases, 3 bases remained unmatched. The CDR3 coding sequence is TGCGCCAGCAGCTCCGGGACAGACACAGATACGCAGTATTTT. This sequence encodes CASSSGTDTDTQYF.

This clonotype was detected only a few times. CDR3 DNA sequence: TGTGCCAGCAGCCGGACCGGGACAGATGAAAGAGAGACCCAGTACTTC. Residues: CASSRTGTDERETQYF. The chain recombines TRBV5-6 with TRBJ2-5; 7 bases are a match to TRBD1. CDR3 length: 16 amino acids. The V segment lost 4 bases and the J segment 4 bases; nucleotides outside the gene matches: 13. Germline CDR1 SGHDT, CDR2 YYEEEE. Looking up the rest from reference TRBV5-6 and TRBJ2-5 gives the full variable domain: DAGVTQSPTHLIKTRGQQVTLRCSPKSGHDTVSWYQQALGQGPQFIFQYYEEEERQRGNFPDRFSGHQFPNYSSELNVNALLLGDSALYLCASSRTGTDERETQYFGPGTRLLVL.

The J gene is TRBJ1-1, the V gene TRBV6-1; D is unclear. Between the trimmed V and J ends, which lost 4 bases and 7 bases, there was a span of 19 bases. CDR3 length: 15 amino acids. The V gene's germline CDR1 is MNHNS and CDR2 SASEGT. CDR3 protein: CASSVRWVGGREAFF. Written as DNA, the CDR3 is TGTGCCAGCAGTGTTCGATGGGTAGGCGGGCGTGAAGCTTTCTTT.

This clonotype was seen many times. J is TRBJ1-2 and V is TRBV5-1; D gene uncertain. The germline CDR1 and CDR2 sequences are SGHRS and YFSETQ. The CDR3 contains 14 residues. V lost 0 bases, J lost 0 bases, and 6 bases lay in between. The CDR3 DNA reads as TGCGCCAGCAGCTTGGAGAGCCCTAACTATGGCTACACCTTC. It specifies CASSLESPNYGYTF.

Only a few counts were recorded for this clonotype. V usage is TRBV9 and J usage is TRBJ2-1, with TRBD1 matching 7 bases. The CDR3 spans 15 residues. After removal of 0 bases from V and 5 bases from J, the junction contained 5 bases not matched to a gene. Germline V gene lookup returns CDR1 SGDLS and CDR2 YYNGEE. CDR3 nucleotide sequence: TGTGCCAGCAGCGTAGCCGGGACAGTGAACAATGAGCAGTTCTTC. Its translation is CASSVAGTVNNEQFF.

In its sample, this clonotype was seen a few times. The chain has TRBV20-1 and TRBJ2-3, with D possibly being TRBD2 (6 bases). Per the germline V gene, CDR1 is DFQATT and CDR2 is SNEGSKA (reference sequence). CDR3 length equals 13 residues. The V and J ends lost 5 bases and 9 bases respectively, with 18 bases between them. The CDR3 DNA sequence: TGCAGTGCTCCGATTCAGGCGGCGGGAACGCAGTATTTT. This codes for CSAPIQAAGTQYF.

This clonotype was picked up a small number of times. The gene calls are TRBV7-2 and TRBJ2-3, with D hard to call. Germline V CDR1 and CDR2: SGHTA, FQGNSA. Trimming left V 2 bases short and J 1 base short, with 10 bases between. This CDR3 is built from 15 residues. CDR3 protein: CASSLQASGTDTQYF. The CDR3 bases are TGTGCCAGCAGCTTACAGGCAAGCGGCACAGATACGCAGTATTTT.

There are a few counts of this clonotype. This chain connects TRBV12-3 or TRBV12-4 to TRBJ2-7, with TRBD1 identical over 9 bases. The CDR3 runs 13 residues. J gave up 3 bases and V 6 bases, and 3 bases lay outside the gene matches. The chain's CDR3 is CASRGTGIYEQYF. The CDR3, as DNA: TGTGCCAGCAGGGGGACAGGGATCTACGAGCAGTACTTC.

The V and J genes are TRBV11-2 and TRBJ1-2; D remains ambiguous. Trimming cost V 4 bases and J 4 bases, with 10 bases left between them. This CDR3 has 13 residues. Per germline, CDR1 SGHAT and CDR2 FQNNGV. The CDR3 loop reads CASSSNPAYGYTF. Written as DNA, the CDR3 is TGTGCCAGCAGCTCAAACCCGGCCTATGGCTACACCTTC.